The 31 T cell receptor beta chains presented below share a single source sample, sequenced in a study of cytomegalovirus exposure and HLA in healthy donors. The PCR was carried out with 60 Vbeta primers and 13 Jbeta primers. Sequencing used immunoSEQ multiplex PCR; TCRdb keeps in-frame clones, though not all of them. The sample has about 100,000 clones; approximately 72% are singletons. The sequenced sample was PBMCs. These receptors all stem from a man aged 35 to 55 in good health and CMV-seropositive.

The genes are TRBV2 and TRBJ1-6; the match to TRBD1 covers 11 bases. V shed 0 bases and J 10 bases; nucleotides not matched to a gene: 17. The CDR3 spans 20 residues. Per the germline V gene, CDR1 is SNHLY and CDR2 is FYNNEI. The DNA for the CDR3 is TGTGCCAGCAGTGAAGCTCGGACAGGGGGCTTTGAGGTTTTTAGCTCACCCCTCCACTTT. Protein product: CASSEARTGGFEVFSSPLHF.

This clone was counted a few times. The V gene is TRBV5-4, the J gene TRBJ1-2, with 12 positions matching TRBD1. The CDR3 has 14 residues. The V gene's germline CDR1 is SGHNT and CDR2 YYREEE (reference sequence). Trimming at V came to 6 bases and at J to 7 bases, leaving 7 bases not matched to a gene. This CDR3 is CASNRDRGLRGYTF. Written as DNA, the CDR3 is TGTGCCAGCAACCGGGACAGGGGGCTTCGTGGCTACACCTTC.

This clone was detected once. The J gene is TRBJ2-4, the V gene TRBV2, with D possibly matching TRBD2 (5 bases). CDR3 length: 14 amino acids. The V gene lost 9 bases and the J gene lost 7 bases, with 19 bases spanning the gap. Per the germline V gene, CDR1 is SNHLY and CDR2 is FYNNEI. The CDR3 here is CASTLEGRENIQYF. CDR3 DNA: TGTGCCAGTACCCTCGAGGGCCGAGAGAACATTCAGTACTTC.

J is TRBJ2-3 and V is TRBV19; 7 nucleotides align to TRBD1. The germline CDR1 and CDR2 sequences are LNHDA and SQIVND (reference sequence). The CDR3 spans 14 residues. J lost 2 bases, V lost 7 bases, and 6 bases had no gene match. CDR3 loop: CASTRQGHTDTQYF. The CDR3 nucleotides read TGTGCCAGTACACGACAGGGCCACACAGATACGCAGTATTTT.

The CDR3 coding sequence is TGTGCCACCTTAGCGGGAGCGGGATACGAGCAGTACTTC. Protein: CATLAGAGYEQYF. The chain uses TRBV19 and TRBJ2-7, with 9 bases that match TRBD2. Looked up from germline, CDR1 is LNHDA and CDR2 is SQIVND (reference sequence). The CDR3 length is 13 residues. Unmatched junction bases numbered 8, after V lost 10 bases and J lost 4 bases.

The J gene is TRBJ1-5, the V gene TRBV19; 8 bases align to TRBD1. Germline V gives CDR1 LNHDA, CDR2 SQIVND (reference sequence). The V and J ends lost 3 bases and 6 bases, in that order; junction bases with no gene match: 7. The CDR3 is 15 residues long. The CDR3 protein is CASSIQTGVVQPQHF. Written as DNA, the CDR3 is TGTGCCAGTAGTATCCAGACAGGGGTGGTTCAGCCCCAGCATTTT.

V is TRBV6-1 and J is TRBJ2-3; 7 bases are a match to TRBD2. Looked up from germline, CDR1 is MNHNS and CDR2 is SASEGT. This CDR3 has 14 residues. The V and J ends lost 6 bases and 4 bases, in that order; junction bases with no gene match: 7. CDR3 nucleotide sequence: TGTGCCAGCAGCCCCGGACTAGACGCAGATACGCAGTATTTT. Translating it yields CASSPGLDADTQYF.

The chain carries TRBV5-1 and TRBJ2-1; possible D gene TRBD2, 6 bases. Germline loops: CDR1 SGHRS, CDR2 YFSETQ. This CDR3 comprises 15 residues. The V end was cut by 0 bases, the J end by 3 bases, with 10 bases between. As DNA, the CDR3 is TGCGCCAGCAGCTTGGCGGGAGAGGGCTACAATGAGCAGTTCTTC. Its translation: CASSLAGEGYNEQFF.

The CDR3 coding sequence is TGTGCCAGCAGCCGAAGGGGTTCCTACAATGAGCAGTTCTTC. This encodes CASSRRGSYNEQFF. The chain is built from TRBV14 and TRBJ2-1; D may be TRBD1 (5 bases). The CDR3 is 14 amino acids. From germline, CDR1 is SGHDN and CDR2 FVKESK. Between the trimmed V and J ends, which lost 4 bases and 1 base, there was a span of 8 bases.

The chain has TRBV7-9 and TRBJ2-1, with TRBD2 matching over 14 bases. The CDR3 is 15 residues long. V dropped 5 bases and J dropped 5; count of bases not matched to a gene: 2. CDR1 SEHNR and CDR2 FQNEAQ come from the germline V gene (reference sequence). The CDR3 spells CASSGLAGGNNEQFF. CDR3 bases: TGTGCCAGCAGCGGACTAGCGGGGGGTAACAATGAGCAGTTCTTC.

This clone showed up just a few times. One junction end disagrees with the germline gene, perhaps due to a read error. CDR3 sequence reads: CASSLGDRHNSPPHF. CDR3 in DNA: TGTGCCAGCAGCTTAGGAGACAGGCATAATTCACCCCCCCACTTT. The chain has TRBV11-2 and TRBJ1-6, with D perhaps matching TRBD1 (6 bases). The CDR3 extends over 15 amino acids. Germline V lookup: CDR1 SGHAT, CDR2 FQNNGV.

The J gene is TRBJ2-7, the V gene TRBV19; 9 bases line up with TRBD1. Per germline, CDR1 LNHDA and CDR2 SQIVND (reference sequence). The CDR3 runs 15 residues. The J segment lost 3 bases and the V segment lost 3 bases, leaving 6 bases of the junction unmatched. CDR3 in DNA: TGTGCCAGTAGTATCTCTGCGACAGGGGGCTACGAGCAGTACTTC. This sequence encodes CASSISATGGYEQYF.

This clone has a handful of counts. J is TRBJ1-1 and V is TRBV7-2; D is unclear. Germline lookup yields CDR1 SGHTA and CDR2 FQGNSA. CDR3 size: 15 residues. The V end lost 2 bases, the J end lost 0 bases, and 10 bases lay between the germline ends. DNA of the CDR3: TGTGCCAGCAGCTTAAGGCGGTACATGAACACTGAAGCTTTCTTT. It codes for CASSLRRYMNTEAFF. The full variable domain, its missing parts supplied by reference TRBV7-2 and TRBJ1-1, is GAGVSQSPSNKVTEKGKDVELRCDPISGHTALYWYRQSLGQGLEFLIYFQGNSAPDKSGLPSDRFSAERTGGSVSTLTIQRTQQEDSAVYLCASSLRRYMNTEAFFGQGTRLTVV.

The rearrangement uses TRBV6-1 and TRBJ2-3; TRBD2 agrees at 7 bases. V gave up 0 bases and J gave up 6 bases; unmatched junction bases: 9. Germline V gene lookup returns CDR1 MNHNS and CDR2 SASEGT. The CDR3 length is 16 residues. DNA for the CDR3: TGTGCCAGCAGTGAAGCTGGGGCTAGCGGTGTTGATACGCAGTATTTT. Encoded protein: CASSEAGASGVDTQYF.

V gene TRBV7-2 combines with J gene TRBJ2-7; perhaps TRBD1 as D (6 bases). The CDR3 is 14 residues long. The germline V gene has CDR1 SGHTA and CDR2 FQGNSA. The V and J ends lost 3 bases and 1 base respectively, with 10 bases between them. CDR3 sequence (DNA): TGTGCCAGCAGCTTGCGACAGGTTTCCTACGAGCAGTACTTC. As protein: CASSLRQVSYEQYF.

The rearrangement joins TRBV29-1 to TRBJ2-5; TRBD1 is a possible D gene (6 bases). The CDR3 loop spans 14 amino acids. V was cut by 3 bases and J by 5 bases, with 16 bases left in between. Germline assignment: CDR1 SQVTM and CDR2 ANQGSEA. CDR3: CSVDSGAFRETQYF. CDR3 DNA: TGCAGCGTTGATTCAGGGGCGTTTCGTGAGACCCAGTACTTC. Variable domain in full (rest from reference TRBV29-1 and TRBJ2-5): SAVISQKPSRDICQRGTSLTIQCQVDSQVTMMFWYRQQPGQSLTLIATANQGSEATYESGFVIDKFPISRPNLTFSTLTVSNMSPEDSSIYLCSVDSGAFRETQYFGPGTRLLVL.

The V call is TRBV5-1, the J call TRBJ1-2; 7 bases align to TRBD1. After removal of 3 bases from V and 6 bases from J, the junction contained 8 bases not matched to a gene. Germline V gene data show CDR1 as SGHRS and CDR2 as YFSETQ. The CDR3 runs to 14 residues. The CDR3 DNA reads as TGCGCCAGCAGCTCCTCAGGGGGTGATAATGGCTACACCTTC. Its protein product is CASSSSGGDNGYTF.

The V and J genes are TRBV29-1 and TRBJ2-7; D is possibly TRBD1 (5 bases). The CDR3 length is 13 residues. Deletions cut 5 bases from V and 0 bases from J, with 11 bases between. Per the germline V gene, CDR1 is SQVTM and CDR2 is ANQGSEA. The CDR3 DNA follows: TGCAGCGTTAGGGGCTTCAGCTCCTACGAGCAGTACTTC. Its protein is CSVRGFSSYEQYF.

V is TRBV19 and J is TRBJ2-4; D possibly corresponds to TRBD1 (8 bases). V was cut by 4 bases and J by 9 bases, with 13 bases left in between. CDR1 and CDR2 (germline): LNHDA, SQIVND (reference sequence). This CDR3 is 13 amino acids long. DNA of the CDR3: TGTGCCAGTAGTAAGCGGGACAGGCGCATTCAGTACTTC. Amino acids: CASSKRDRRIQYF.

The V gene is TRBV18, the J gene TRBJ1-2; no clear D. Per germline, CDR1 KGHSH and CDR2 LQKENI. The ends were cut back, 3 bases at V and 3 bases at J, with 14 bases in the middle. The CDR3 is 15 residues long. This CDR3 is CASSPWGALYYGYTF. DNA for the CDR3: TGTGCCAGCTCACCTTGGGGAGCACTATACTATGGCTACACCTTC. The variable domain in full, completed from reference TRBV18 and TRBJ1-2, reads NAGVMQNPRHLVRRRGQEARLRCSPMKGHSHVYWYRQLPEEGLKFMVYLQKENIIDESGMPKERFSAEFPKEGPSILRIQQVVRGDSAAYFCASSPWGALYYGYTFGSGTRLTVV.

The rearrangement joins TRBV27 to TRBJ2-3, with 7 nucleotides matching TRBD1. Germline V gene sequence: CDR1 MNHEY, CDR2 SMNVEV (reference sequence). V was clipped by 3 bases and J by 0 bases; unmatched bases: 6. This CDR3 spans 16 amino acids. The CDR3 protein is CASSLGTVPSTDTQYF. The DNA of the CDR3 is TGTGCCAGCAGTTTGGGGACAGTCCCTAGCACAGATACGCAGTATTTT.

The CDR3 region is CASFLGQDLDEQYF. The DNA for the CDR3 is TGTGCCAGTTTCTTAGGACAGGATCTCGACGAGCAGTACTTC. This chain uses TRBV2 with TRBJ2-7, with 7 bases lining up with TRBD1. J gave up 5 bases and V 9 bases, and 13 bases lay outside the gene matches. From germline, CDR1 is SNHLY and CDR2 FYNNEI. This CDR3 is built from 14 residues.

CDR3 protein: CASSGGLQETQYF. The CDR3 region has the DNA TGTGCCAGCTCCGGAGGGCTACAAGAGACCCAGTACTTC. This chain joins TRBV6-5 and TRBJ2-5; D might be TRBD2 (6 bases). CDR1 is MNHEY and CDR2 is SVGAGI in the germline V gene. V lost 8 bases to trimming and J lost 2 bases, with 12 bases between them. CDR3 length: 13 amino acids.

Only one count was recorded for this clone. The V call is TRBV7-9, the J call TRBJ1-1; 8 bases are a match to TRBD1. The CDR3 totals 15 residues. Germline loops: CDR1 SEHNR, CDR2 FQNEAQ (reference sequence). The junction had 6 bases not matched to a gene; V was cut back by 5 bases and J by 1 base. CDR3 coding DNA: TGTGCCAGCAGCCACGGACAGGGCAAGAACACTGAAGCTTTCTTT. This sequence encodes CASSHGQGKNTEAFF.

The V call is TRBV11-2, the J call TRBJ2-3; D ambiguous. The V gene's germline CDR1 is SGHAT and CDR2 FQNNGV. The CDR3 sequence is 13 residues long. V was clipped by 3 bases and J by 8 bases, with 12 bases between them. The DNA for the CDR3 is TGTGCCAGCAGCTTGGTCGACCTAGGTACGCAGTATTTT. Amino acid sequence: CASSLVDLGTQYF.

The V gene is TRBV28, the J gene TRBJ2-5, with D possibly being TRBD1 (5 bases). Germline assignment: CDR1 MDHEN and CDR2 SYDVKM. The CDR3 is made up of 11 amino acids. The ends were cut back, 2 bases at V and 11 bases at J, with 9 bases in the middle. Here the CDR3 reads CASSLTGTQYF. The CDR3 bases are TGTGCCAGCAGTTTAACAGGCACTCAGTACTTC. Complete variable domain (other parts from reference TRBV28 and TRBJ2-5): DVKVTQSSRYLVKRTGEKVFLECVQDMDHENMFWYRQDPGLGLRLIYFSYDVKMKEKGDIPEGYSVSREKKERFSLILESASTNQTSMYLCASSLTGTQYFGPGTRLLVL.

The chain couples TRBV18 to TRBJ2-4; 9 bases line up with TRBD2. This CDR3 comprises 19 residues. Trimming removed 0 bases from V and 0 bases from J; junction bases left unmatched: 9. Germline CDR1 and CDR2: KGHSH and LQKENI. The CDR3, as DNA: TGTGCCAGCTCACCACCTACACTAGCGGGCACACTAGCCAAAAACATTCAGTACTTC. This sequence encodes CASSPPTLAGTLAKNIQYF. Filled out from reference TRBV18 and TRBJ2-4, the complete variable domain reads NAGVMQNPRHLVRRRGQEARLRCSPMKGHSHVYWYRQLPEEGLKFMVYLQKENIIDESGMPKERFSAEFPKEGPSILRIQQVVRGDSAAYFCASSPPTLAGTLAKNIQYFGAGTRLSVL.

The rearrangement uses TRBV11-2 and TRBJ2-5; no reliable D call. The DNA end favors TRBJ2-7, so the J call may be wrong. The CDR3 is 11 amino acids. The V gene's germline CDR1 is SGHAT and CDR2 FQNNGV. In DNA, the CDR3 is TGTGCCAGCAGCTCCCCCTACGAGCAGTACTTC. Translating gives CASSSPYEQYF.

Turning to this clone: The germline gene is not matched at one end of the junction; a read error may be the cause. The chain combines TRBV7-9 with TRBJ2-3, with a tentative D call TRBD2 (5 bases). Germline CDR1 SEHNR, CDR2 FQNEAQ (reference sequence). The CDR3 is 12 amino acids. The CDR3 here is CSSRLSLDTQYF. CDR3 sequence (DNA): TGTTCCAGCAGACTATCGCTTGATACGCAGTATTTT.

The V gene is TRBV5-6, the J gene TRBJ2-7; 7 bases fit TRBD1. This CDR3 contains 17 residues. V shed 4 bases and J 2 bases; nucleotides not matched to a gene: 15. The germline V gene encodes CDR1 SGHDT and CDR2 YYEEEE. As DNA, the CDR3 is TGTGCCAGCAGCCTATCCTTAAGGACAGGAGTACCCTACGAGCAGTACTTC. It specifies CASSLSLRTGVPYEQYF.

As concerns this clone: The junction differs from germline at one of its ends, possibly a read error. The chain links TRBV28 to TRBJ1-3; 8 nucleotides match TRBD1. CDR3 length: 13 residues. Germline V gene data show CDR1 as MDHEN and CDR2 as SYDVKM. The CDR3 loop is CASSNGQGTLPDF. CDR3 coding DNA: TGTGCCAGCAGTAACGGACAGGGCACGCTTCCAGATTTT.